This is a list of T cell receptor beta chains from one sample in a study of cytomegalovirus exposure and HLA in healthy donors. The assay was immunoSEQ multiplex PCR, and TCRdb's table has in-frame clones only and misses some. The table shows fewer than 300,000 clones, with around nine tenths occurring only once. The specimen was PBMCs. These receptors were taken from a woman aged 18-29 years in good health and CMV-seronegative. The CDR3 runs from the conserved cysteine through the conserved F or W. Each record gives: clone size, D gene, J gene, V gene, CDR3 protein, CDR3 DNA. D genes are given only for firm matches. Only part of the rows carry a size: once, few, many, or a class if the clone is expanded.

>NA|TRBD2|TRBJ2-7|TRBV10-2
CASSEAVGLAGYEQYF
TGCGCCAGCAGTGAGGCGGTGGGACTAGCGGGATACGAGCAGTACTTC
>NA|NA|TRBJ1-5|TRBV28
CASSFQGRLGSGSNQPQHF
TGTGCCAGCAGTTTCCAGGGAAGATTGGGATCCGGGAGCAATCAGCCCCAGCATTTT
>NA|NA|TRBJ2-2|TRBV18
CASSPSVSANTGELFF
TGTGCCAGCTCACCGTCGGTATCGGCGAACACCGGGGAGCTGTTTTTT
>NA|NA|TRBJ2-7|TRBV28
CASNSEYEQYF
TGTGCCAGCAATAGCGAATACGAGCAGTACTTC
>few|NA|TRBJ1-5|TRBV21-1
CASSQAQHF
TGTGCCAGCAGCCAGGCCCAGCATTTT
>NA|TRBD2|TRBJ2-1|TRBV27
CASSLYSGGTYNEQFF
TGTGCCAGCAGTTTATATAGCGGGGGAACCTACAATGAGCAGTTCTTC
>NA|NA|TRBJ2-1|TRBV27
CAGLCRERYNEQFF
TGTGCCGGCTTGTGCCGGGAGCGATACAATGAGCAGTTCTTC
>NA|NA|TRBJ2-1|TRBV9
CASSVERGPYNEQFF
TGTGCCAGCAGCGTAGAAAGGGGCCCCTACAATGAGCAGTTCTTC
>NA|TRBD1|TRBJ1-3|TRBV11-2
CASSLGDRTSGNTIYF
TGTGCCAGCAGCTTAGGGGACAGGACCTCTGGAAACACCATATATTTT
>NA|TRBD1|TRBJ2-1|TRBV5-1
CASSLVGQGVDEQFF
TGCGCCAGCAGCTTGGTGGGACAGGGTGTTGATGAGCAGTTCTTC
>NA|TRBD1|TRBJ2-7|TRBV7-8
CASSSTGAYEQYF
TGTGCCAGCAGCTCGACAGGGGCCTACGAGCAGTACTTC
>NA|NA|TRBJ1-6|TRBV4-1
CASSQEGVGNSPLHF
TGCGCCAGCAGCCAAGAGGGAGTCGGAAATTCACCCCTCCACTTT
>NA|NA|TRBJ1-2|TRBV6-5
CASSYRVVSGNYGYTF
TGTGCCAGCAGTTATAGGGTAGTTTCGGGGAACTATGGCTACACCTTC
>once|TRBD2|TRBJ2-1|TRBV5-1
CASSWTSGSMREQFF
TGCGCCAGCAGCTGGACTAGCGGGTCGATGCGTGAGCAGTTCTTC
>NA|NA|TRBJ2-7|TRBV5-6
CASSLAGTYSYEQYF
TGTGCCAGCAGCTTGGCCGGGACATACTCCTACGAGCAGTACTTC
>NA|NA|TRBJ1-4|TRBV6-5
CASSWTVSNEKLFF
TGTGCCAGCAGCTGGACAGTTTCTAATGAAAAACTGTTTTTT
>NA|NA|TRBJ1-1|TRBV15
CATSITRGGRRNTEAFF
TGTGCCACCAGCATAACAAGGGGTGGCAGACGGAACACTGAAGCTTTCTTT
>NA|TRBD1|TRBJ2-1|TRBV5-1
CASSSRVGTGFNEQFF
TGCGCCAGCAGCTCCAGAGTCGGGACAGGGTTCAATGAGCAGTTCTTC
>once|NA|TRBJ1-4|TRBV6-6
CASSYSRVFNEKLFF
TGTGCCAGCAGTTACTCCCGGGTTTTTAATGAAAAACTGTTTTTT
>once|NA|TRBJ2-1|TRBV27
CVTPGRESRDEQFF
TGTGTGACACCAGGTAGGGAGAGTCGTGATGAGCAGTTCTTC
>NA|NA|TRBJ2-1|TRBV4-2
CASSPPGAGANNEQFF
TGTGCCAGCAGCCCACCGGGGGCGGGGGCAAACAATGAGCAGTTCTTC
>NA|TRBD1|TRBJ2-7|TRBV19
CASADRTAYEQYF
TGTGCCAGTGCGGACAGGACAGCCTACGAGCAGTACTTC
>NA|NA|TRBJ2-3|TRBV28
CASESVSTDTQYF
TGTGCCAGTGAATCGGTTAGCACAGATACGCAGTATTTT
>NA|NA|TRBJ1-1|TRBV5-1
CASSPPDGDTEAFF
TGCGCCAGCAGCCCCCCCGACGGAGACACTGAAGCTTTCTTT
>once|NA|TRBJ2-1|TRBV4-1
CASSQEIASNEQFF
TGCGCCAGCAGCCAAGAAATAGCGTCCAATGAGCAGTTCTTC
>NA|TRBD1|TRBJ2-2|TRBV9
CASSVGTGANTGELFF
TGTGCCAGCAGCGTTGGGACAGGGGCAAACACCGGGGAGCTGTTTTTT